The clone carrying this TCR beta chain has only one observation. Its antigen is currently unknown. Only in-frame clones appear in the TCRdb table, and some are missing; sequencing was by immunoSEQ multiplex PCR. This sample yields around 62,000 clones, of which roughly 86% are seen a single time; roughly 10% belongs to the top ten. These data belong to a study of PD-L1 blockade in urothelial cancer. Study-level background: Males with urothelial cancer arising in the bladder constituted most of the 29 patients. Analyzed time points were 3 weeks (second dose) and 6 weeks after therapy began.

Time point indicated: peripheral blood 6 weeks after treatment start. The CDR3 loop spans 14 amino acids. CDR1 is PRHDT and CDR2 is FYEKMQ in the germline V gene (reference sequence). V lost 1 base, J lost 3 bases, and 9 bases lay in between. Regarding the study as a whole: Having blood TCR clonality under the median before treatment predicted better survival.

The origin of this receptor is a man in his sixties with urothelial cancer. The chain uses TRBV13 and TRBJ1-2, with D tentatively TRBD1 (6 bases). Specimen: PBMCs, collected around atezolizumab (anti-PD-L1) treatment. The CDR3 sequence is CASSLDAGDYGYTF. DNA of the CDR3: TGTGCCAGCAGCTTAGATGCAGGGGACTATGGCTACACCTTC.